The subject of this entry is one T cell receptor (beta chain). No cognate antigen has been identified for it. There are no base qualities to consult, and no much larger clone falls within one base. To estimate absolute template abundance from read counts, synthetic TCR analog templates were spiked into each PCR. TCRbeta CDR3 regions were amplified from genomic DNA with bias-controlled V and J gene primers using the immunoSEQ assay. Sequencing of rearranged TCRbeta segments was performed at approximately 20X coverage. The authors' pipeline ran thus. Clustering was used to correct sequencing errors, and CDR3s were annotated against IMGT so that V, D and J genes could be assigned. Only productive TCRbeta rearrangements were used in downstream analyses, excluding out-of-frame or stop-codon sequences. To compute clonality, Shannon entropy was normalized by the log of the number of unique productive sequences and then subtracted from one. Fisher's exact test with Benjamini-Hochberg correction, using a cutoff of adjusted p below 0.01, was how clones that differed between time points or between blood and tumor were identified. TCRdb's version of the immuneACCESS table is confined to in-frame rearrangements and falls short of the full clone set. An unresolved V gene accounts for under half of the shortfall where checked; the remainder is of unknown origin. D and trimming come from the DNA, and the V and J calls and clone size come from that table. The sample yields fewer than 95,000 clones; 80% to 85% were counted once. The ten largest clones represent 2% to 2.5% of the sample.

What the time point label conveys for this sample: pretreatment peripheral blood. The cohort included 29 patients with locally advanced or metastatic urothelial carcinoma who were treated at Memorial Sloan Kettering on a trial protocol. Peripheral blood mononuclear cells were collected from each patient pretreatment and during treatment, giving between 1 and 8 total time points per patient. The Qiagen DNeasy Blood extraction kit was used to purify genomic DNA from total PBMCs and tumor samples. PBMCs were collected pretreatment and during treatment, and were isolated and stored as previously described. The source of the sample is a study of PD-L1 blockade in urothelial cancer (dated by TCRdb to about 2017). At the level of the whole study: Every patient began therapy at some point between 2013 and 2015 and was given atezolizumab 1,200 mg intravenously every 3 weeks. About 85% of the roughly 29 patients were males with bladder-origin urothelial cancer, and about 65% of the roughly 30 reported a prior smoking history. Patients had an ECOG performance status of 0 or 1 and had received between 0 and 3 prior chemotherapy regimens. Blood samples were analyzed 3 weeks after the start of treatment (second dose) and 6 weeks after the start of treatment. A median of about 140,000 T cells and just over 80,000 unique TCRs was obtained from blood samples, and a median clonality of approximately 0.08 was observed. The study was an exploratory multi-omic analysis of somatic, immune and clinical correlates of response to PD-L1 blockade with atezolizumab in urothelial cancer. Pretreatment tumor samples and matched peripheral blood, collected serially before and after atezolizumab treatment, underwent TCR sequencing. Progression-free survival longer than 6 months counted as durable clinical benefit, and TCR features were additionally tested against both progression-free and overall survival. In the same patients, whole exome sequencing and RNA sequencing of pretreatment tumors were performed in addition to TCR sequencing. Durable clinical benefit was achieved by nine patients but not by the remaining 20. Pretreatment blood TCR-seq was available for about 30 patients, at least one posttreatment blood collection was obtained for around 24 patients, and tumor TCR-seq was available for around 24 patients. General study outcomes and caveats: Because the sample size was small (n ≈ 27) and many of the analyses were exploratory, the results are meant to be hypothesis-generating. Improved progression-free and overall survival was found to be associated with pretreatment peripheral blood TCR clonality below the median. Patients with durable benefit showed greater expansion of tumor-associated TCR clones in peripheral blood 3 weeks after starting treatment (n of about 20, p = 0.022).

From its cysteine to its phenylalanine, the CDR3 spans 15 amino acids. Here the CDR3 DNA is all that survives: 45 bases in frame from base 1. CDR1 and CDR2, per the germline V gene (reference sequence), are SEHNR and FQNEAQ. Clipping removes 5 bases from V and 3 bases from J, with 8 as the unmatched junction base count. The TCR was taken from a man aged 60-69 years with urothelial cancer. Source: PBMCs, taken around atezolizumab (anti-PD-L1) treatment. The rearrangement combines TRBV7-9 with TRBJ2-3; TRBD2 fits 7 bases in the junction. The CDR3 region reads CASSPFAGATDTQYF. The nucleotide sequence is given as TGTGCCAGCAGCCCCTTTGCGGGAGCTACAGATACGCAGTATTTT.